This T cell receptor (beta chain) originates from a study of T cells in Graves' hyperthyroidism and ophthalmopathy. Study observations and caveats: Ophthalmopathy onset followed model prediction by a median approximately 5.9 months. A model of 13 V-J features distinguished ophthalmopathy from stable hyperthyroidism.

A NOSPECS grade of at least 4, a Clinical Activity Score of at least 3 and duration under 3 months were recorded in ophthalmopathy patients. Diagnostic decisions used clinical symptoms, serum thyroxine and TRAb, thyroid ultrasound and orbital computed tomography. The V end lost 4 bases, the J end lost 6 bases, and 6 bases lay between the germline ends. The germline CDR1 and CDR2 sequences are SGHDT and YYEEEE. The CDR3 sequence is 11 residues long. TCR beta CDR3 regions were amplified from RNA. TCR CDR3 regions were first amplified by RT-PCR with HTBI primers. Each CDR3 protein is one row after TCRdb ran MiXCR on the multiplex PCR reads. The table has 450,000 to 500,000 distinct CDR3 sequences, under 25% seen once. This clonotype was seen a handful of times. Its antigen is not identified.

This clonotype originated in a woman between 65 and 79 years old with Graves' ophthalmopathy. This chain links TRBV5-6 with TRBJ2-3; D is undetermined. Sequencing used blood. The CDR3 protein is CASSRQDTQYF. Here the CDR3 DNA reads TGTGCCAGCAGCCGCCAGGATACGCAGTATTTT. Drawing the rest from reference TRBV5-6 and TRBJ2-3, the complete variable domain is DAGVTQSPTHLIKTRGQQVTLRCSPKSGHDTVSWYQQALGQGPQFIFQYYEEEERQRGNFPDRFSGHQFPNYSSELNVNALLLGDSALYLCASSRQDTQYFGPGTRLTVL.